This TCR beta chain stems from a study of cytomegalovirus exposure and HLA in healthy donors. Looking at the study overall: The 550 to 800 first-cohort repertoires and the 95 to 150 validation repertoires shared the same platform, a later analysis reported. Study-wide points: Cytomegalovirus association was assigned to about 180 TCR beta chains.

In regard to this clone: What it binds is not known.

Clones were sequenced by immunoSEQ multiplex PCR, and TCRdb holds only the in-frame ones, with some missing. This table has approximately 160,000 clones, under 95% appearing once. The validation cohort, a group of over a hundred subjects, included the donors and was separate from the approximately 660-subject first cohort. Germline V gene sequence: CDR1 MNHEY, CDR2 SMNVEV (reference sequence). Trimming cost V 2 bases and J 2 bases, with 14 bases left between them. The CDR3 has 16 residues. Sequencing was performed on PBMCs. The sequence derives from a woman aged 18-35 years in good health and CMV-seropositive. This sequence joins TRBV27 and TRBJ2-3; maybe TRBD1 (6 bases). DNA of the CDR3: TGTGCCAGCAGTTTACGGTGGGGGCTATACACAGATACGCAGTATTTT. It encodes CASSLRWGLYTDTQYF.